A single sample is the source of the 5 T cell receptor beta chains below, sequenced in a study of blood T cell repertoires in COVID-19. Produced via immunoSEQ multiplex PCR; TCRdb's table is partial and in-frame only. The sample lists about 200,000 clones; 88% were seen once. Sequenced material: peripheral blood. Receptors originate from a man in his fifties or sixties with COVID-19, enrolled during active disease.

The chain is built from TRBV7-2 and TRBJ2-5; 7 bases map to TRBD2. There are 15 residues in the CDR3. Germline V gives CDR1 SGHTA, CDR2 FQGNSA. V was pared by 4 bases and J by 0 bases, with 5 bases of the junction left unmatched. CDR3 loop: CASSSLATYQETQYF. The DNA for the CDR3 is TGTGCCAGCAGCTCACTAGCGACGTACCAAGAGACCCAGTACTTC.

This chain links TRBV6-5 with TRBJ1-2, with TRBD1 matching 8 bases. The CDR3 contains 16 residues. Losses at the gene ends were 0 bases for V and 7 bases for J; bases not matched to a gene: 10. Germline CDR1 and CDR2: MNHEY and SVGAGI. The CDR3 reads CASSYSLLQGEGGYTF. The CDR3 DNA follows: TGTGCCAGCAGTTACTCGCTTTTACAGGGGGAAGGTGGCTACACCTTC.

This chain links TRBV19 with TRBJ2-7, with D possibly matching TRBD2 (6 bases). The V gene lost 4 bases and the J gene lost 2 bases, with 12 bases spanning the gap. The CDR3 spans 14 residues. Germline CDR1 is LNHDA and CDR2 is SQIVND (reference sequence). In DNA form, the CDR3 reads TGTGCCAGTAGTAGCGGGACGGGAACCTACGAGCAGTACTTC. Amino acid sequence: CASSSGTGTYEQYF.

This clone was detected only a few times. One junction end does not reproduce the germline sequence, and a read error may be involved. The V call is TRBV2, the J call TRBJ2-1, with a tentative D call TRBD1 (6 bases). CDR1 and CDR2 from the germline V gene are SNHLY and FYNNEI. This CDR3 is 12 amino acids long. The CDR3 spells CASSEILLQGIF. The CDR3, as DNA: TGTGCCAGCAGTGAAATCCTTTTACAGGGAATCTTC.

V gene TRBV24-1 combines with J gene TRBJ2-3, with D possibly matching TRBD2 (5 bases). The length of the CDR3 is 16 residues. Germline-derived CDR1 and CDR2 are KGHDR and SFDVKD. The germline V and J ends were trimmed by 5 bases and 1 base, with 15 bases remaining between them. The CDR3: CATSANSEEGTDTQYF. DNA for the CDR3: TGTGCCACCAGTGCCAATAGCGAGGAAGGCACAGATACGCAGTATTTT.